These 26 T cell receptor beta chains were sequenced from one sample in a study of blood T cells in healthy people across ages. A second PCR of 7 to 11 cycles used a sample-barcoded 5' primer and a J-beta primer mix. TCRdb re-called the 5' RACE reads with MiXCR, one entry per CDR3 protein. The table records some 1,500,000 distinct CDR3 sequences, roughly 43% of them present only once. Sequencing was performed on blood. These TCRs come from a woman under 30 in good health.

The genes are TRBV14 and TRBJ1-2; 8 bases are shared with TRBD1. The J segment lost 7 bases and the V segment lost 5 bases, leaving 12 bases of the junction unmatched. The CDR3 length is 15 residues. Germline V CDR1 and CDR2: SGHDN, FVKESK. The CDR3 is CASSARETGVFGYTF. The DNA of the CDR3 is TGTGCCAGCAGCGCGAGGGAGACAGGGGTTTTTGGCTACACCTTC.

V gene TRBV10-3 combines with J gene TRBJ2-1; D might be TRBD1 (6 bases). The CDR3 has 14 amino acids. From germline, CDR1 is ENHRY and CDR2 SYGVKD. The ends were cut back, 0 bases at V and 15 bases at J, with 18 bases in the middle. The CDR3 sequence is CAISESGTPIPLFF. CDR3 nucleotides: TGTGCCATCAGTGAGTCGGGGACACCGATTCCTCTGTTCTTC.

The V gene is TRBV6-2 or TRBV6-3, the J gene TRBJ1-1; no clear D. The germline gives CDR1 MNHEY, CDR2 SVGEGT. Trimming left V 6 bases short and J 5 bases short, with 10 bases between. This CDR3 has 12 amino acids. The CDR3 bases are TGTGCCAGCAGGTACGGGAGTACTGAAGCTTTCTTT. Translation: CASRYGSTEAFF.

This clonotype was observed a few times. The chain recombines TRBV7-9 with TRBJ1-5; perhaps TRBD1 as D (5 bases). CDR1 and CDR2 from the germline V gene are SEHNR and FQNEAQ (reference sequence). V lost 6 bases and J 6 bases, leaving 12 bases between the germline ends. The CDR3 totals 13 residues. CDR3 residues: CASSSLGGQPQHF. The CDR3, as DNA: TGTGCCAGCAGTTCCCTGGGGGGTCAGCCCCAGCATTTT.

This sequence joins TRBV9 and TRBJ2-2, with D unclear. The CDR3 spans 13 residues. Germline V gene sequence: CDR1 SGDLS, CDR2 YYNGEE. Trimming took off 6 bases at V and 1 base at J, with 7 bases between the two ends. Here the CDR3 reads CASTQQNTGELFF. The DNA of the CDR3 is TGTGCCAGCACCCAGCAGAACACCGGGGAGCTGTTTTTT.

Regarding this clonotype: A much larger clone is a single base away; this may be a read error. V usage is TRBV29-1 and J usage is TRBJ2-1; D uncertain. The V end was cut by 3 bases, the J end by 12 bases, with 18 bases between. This CDR3 is 13 amino acids long. Germline loops: CDR1 SQVTM, CDR2 ANQGSEA. The CDR3 spells CSVDQARASGQFF. DNA of the CDR3: TGCAGCGTTGATCAGGCTAGAGCAAGTGGGCAGTTCTTC.

The chain combines TRBV12-3 or TRBV12-4 with TRBJ1-5; unclear D gene. The CDR3 is 15 residues long. The ends were cut back, 1 base at V and 7 bases at J, with 14 bases in the middle. The CDR3 DNA follows: TGTGCCAGCAGTTTAGGATCGGTTGTCGGACAGCCCCAGCATTTT. Protein product: CASSLGSVVGQPQHF.

This clonotype showed up just a few times. The rearrangement links TRBV6-6 to TRBJ2-5; D ambiguous. Germline V gene sequence: CDR1 MNHNY, CDR2 SVGAGI (reference sequence). Deletions cut 0 bases from V and 11 bases from J, with 13 bases between. The CDR3 has 13 amino acids. The CDR3 bases are TGTGCCAGCAGTTACTCGACCGACAATGAGCAGTACTTC. Its translation is CASSYSTDNEQYF.

The chain has TRBV25-1 and TRBJ1-1; D gene unclear. V was trimmed by 8 bases and J by 2 bases, leaving 12 bases between them. Per germline, CDR1 MGHDK and CDR2 SYGVNS. CDR3 size: 13 residues. CDR3 DNA sequence: TGTGCCAGCTCCCACCAAATAAACACTGAAGCTTTCTTT. It is translated as CASSHQINTEAFF.

The chain joins TRBV12-3 or TRBV12-4 to TRBJ1-1; D is uncertain. V shed 2 bases and J shed 0 bases, with 13 bases lying between them. The CDR3 spans 16 residues. The CDR3 region has the DNA TGTGCCAGCAGTTTATACGGACGACTTTTGAACACTGAAGCTTTCTTT. This sequence encodes CASSLYGRLLNTEAFF.

V is TRBV12-3 or TRBV12-4 and J is TRBJ2-5, with 7 positions matching TRBD2. This CDR3 is built from 15 residues. Losses at the gene ends were 3 bases for V and 1 base for J; bases not matched to a gene: 5. The CDR3 reads CASSFWEGRQETQYF. The DNA of the CDR3 is TGTGCCAGCAGTTTTTGGGAGGGGCGCCAAGAGACCCAGTACTTC.

V usage is TRBV7-6 and J usage is TRBJ2-3; D is uncertain. V was trimmed by 4 bases and J by 1 base, leaving 12 bases between them. The germline CDR1 and CDR2 sequences are SGHVS and FNYEAQ. The CDR3 has 15 amino acids. The CDR3 DNA is TGTGCCAGCAGCTCCAAATCGGGCGGCACAGATACGCAGTATTTT. Protein: CASSSKSGGTDTQYF.

The V gene is TRBV20-1, the J gene TRBJ2-7; D might be TRBD1 (6 bases). V was pared by 3 bases and J by 3 bases, with 21 bases between. CDR1 and CDR2 from the germline V gene are DFQATT and SNEGSKA (reference sequence). This CDR3 region has 16 residues. CDR3 sequence (DNA): TGCAGTGCTAGTCCTAACGAGGGGGTGGATCGCTACGAGCAGTACTTC. Protein product: CSASPNEGVDRYEQYF.

This clonotype showed up just a few times. This chain connects TRBV7-2 to TRBJ1-1; D is perhaps TRBD1 (5 bases). V lost 6 bases to trimming and J lost 1 base, with 12 bases between them. CDR3 length equals 14 residues. Germline CDR1 SGHTA, CDR2 FQGNSA. CDR3 loop: CASRQKQENTEAFF. The CDR3 coding sequence is TGTGCCAGCAGGCAAAAACAGGAGAACACTGAAGCTTTCTTT.

The V call is TRBV4-3, the J call TRBJ2-3; D might be TRBD1 (6 bases). Germline V gene data show CDR1 as LGHNA and CDR2 as YSLEER. V lost 0 bases to trimming and J lost 4 bases, with 14 bases between them. There are 16 residues in the CDR3. This CDR3 is CASSQDMGAGSDTQYF. The CDR3 region has the DNA TGCGCCAGCAGCCAAGATATGGGGGCTGGGTCAGATACGCAGTATTTT.

Details on this clonotype: The junction and the germline gene differ at one end; a read error may be behind it. DNA for the CDR3: TGTGCCAGCAGTTGGGAACAGCGTGTGAACACTGAAACTTTCTTT. Its protein product is CASSWEQRVNTETFF. The J gene is TRBJ1-1, the V gene TRBV12-3 or TRBV12-4; D is uncertain. CDR3 length: 15 residues.

This chain links TRBV10-3 with TRBJ1-1, with D perhaps TRBD1 (5 bases). Trimming left V 3 bases short and J 3 bases short, with 8 bases between. Germline V gene data show CDR1 as ENHRY and CDR2 as SYGVKD. The CDR3 totals 13 residues. The chain's CDR3 is CAISDLGDTEAFF. In DNA form, the CDR3 reads TGTGCCATCAGTGACTTAGGGGACACTGAAGCTTTCTTT.

The V call is TRBV7-9, the J call TRBJ1-1; the match to TRBD1 covers 7 bases. After removal of 5 bases from V and 3 bases from J, the junction contained 6 bases not matched to a gene. The length of the CDR3 is 14 residues. The germline gives CDR1 SEHNR, CDR2 FQNEAQ (reference sequence). CDR3 DNA: TGTGCCAGCAGCACCGGGACAGCGTACACTGAAGCTTTCTTT. Its translation: CASSTGTAYTEAFF.

The table lists this clonotype with a few counts. The chain uses TRBV20-1 and TRBJ2-3; D might be TRBD2 (6 bases). The CDR3 is 13 amino acids. Germline V gives CDR1 DFQATT, CDR2 SNEGSKA (reference sequence). V gave up 6 bases and J gave up 6 bases, with 16 bases separating them. The CDR3 DNA reads as TGCAGTGCCCATCGGGGGTGGGGGGATACGCAGTATTTT. Translation gives CSAHRGWGDTQYF.

This clonotype was detected a few times. The gene calls are TRBV7-9 and TRBJ1-5, with 7 bases fitting TRBD1. This CDR3 contains 16 residues. J lost 5 bases, V lost 0 bases, and 7 bases had no gene match. Germline loops: CDR1 SEHNR, CDR2 FQNEAQ (reference sequence). The CDR3, as DNA: TGTGCCAGCAGCTTAGCGCGTGGACAGGTGGATCAGCCCCAGCATTTT. It is translated as CASSLARGQVDQPQHF. Drawing the rest from reference TRBV7-9 and TRBJ1-5, the complete variable domain is DTGVSQNPRHKITKRGQNVTFRCDPISEHNRLYWYRQTLGQGPEFLTYFQNEAQLEKSRLLSDRFSAERPKGSFSTLEIQRTEQGDSAMYLCASSLARGQVDQPQHFGDGTRLSIL.

The V gene is TRBV6-5, the J gene TRBJ2-5; TRBD2 agrees at 9 bases. After removal of 5 bases from V and 1 base from J, the junction contained 8 bases not matched to a gene. CDR1 is MNHEY and CDR2 is SVGAGI in the germline V gene. CDR3 length: 16 amino acids. This CDR3 reads CASSRELAGIQETQYF. Written as DNA, the CDR3 is TGTGCCAGCAGTCGTGAACTAGCGGGTATCCAAGAGACCCAGTACTTC.

Comment on this clonotype: One junction end disagrees with the germline gene, perhaps due to a read error. The chain employs TRBV19 and TRBJ1-2; D uncertain. The length of the CDR3 is 15 residues. Per the germline V gene, CDR1 is LNHDA and CDR2 is SQIVND (reference sequence). The CDR3 sequence: CAGSLRHGRSYGYTF. CDR3 nucleotides: TGTGCCGGTAGTTTGCGACACGGGAGGAGCTATGGCTACACCTTC.

The chain employs TRBV27 and TRBJ1-2; TRBD1 agrees at 9 bases. Germline V gene lookup returns CDR1 MNHEY and CDR2 SMNVEV (reference sequence). The trim removed 7 bases at V and 4 bases at J, leaving 7 bases unmatched. This CDR3 comprises 14 residues. The CDR3 DNA is TGTGCCAGCAAAAGGACAGGGGACGGCTATGGCTACACCTTC. It yields the protein CASKRTGDGYGYTF.

The chain couples TRBV18 to TRBJ2-7, with a possible D match to TRBD1 (6 bases). The J call may be faulty, since TRBJ2-5 better matches the DNA end. CDR3 length equals 14 residues. The germline gives CDR1 KGHSH, CDR2 LQKENI. CDR3 loop: CASSPVDRRETQYF. CDR3 in DNA: TGTGCCAGCTCACCAGTGGACAGAAGAGAGACCCAGTACTTC.

This sequence joins TRBV7-3 and TRBJ1-1; D is undetermined. CDR3 length: 14 amino acids. Germline CDR1 reads SGHTA; CDR2 reads FQGTGA. The V end lost 3 bases, the J end lost 3 bases, and 11 bases lay between the germline ends. This CDR3 reads CASSLTPMDTEAFF. The CDR3 nucleotides read TGTGCCAGCAGCTTGACTCCCATGGACACTGAAGCTTTCTTT.

The chain combines TRBV3-1 with TRBJ1-4; TRBD1 is a possible D gene (5 bases). CDR1 and CDR2 (germline): LGHDT, YNNKEL (reference sequence). With 4 bases removed from V and 8 bases from J, the gap between germline ends came to 17 bases. The CDR3 loop spans 15 amino acids. CDR3 in amino acids: CASSRGTPNGEKLFF. The CDR3 bases are TGTGCCAGCAGCCGCGGGACGCCGAACGGGGAAAAACTGTTTTTT. The variable domain in full, completed from reference TRBV3-1 and TRBJ1-4, reads DTAVSQTPKYLVTQMGNDKSIKCEQNLGHDTMYWYKQDSKKFLKIMFSYNNKELIINETVPNRFSPKSPDKAHLNLHINSLELGDSAVYFCASSRGTPNGEKLFFGSGTQLSVL.